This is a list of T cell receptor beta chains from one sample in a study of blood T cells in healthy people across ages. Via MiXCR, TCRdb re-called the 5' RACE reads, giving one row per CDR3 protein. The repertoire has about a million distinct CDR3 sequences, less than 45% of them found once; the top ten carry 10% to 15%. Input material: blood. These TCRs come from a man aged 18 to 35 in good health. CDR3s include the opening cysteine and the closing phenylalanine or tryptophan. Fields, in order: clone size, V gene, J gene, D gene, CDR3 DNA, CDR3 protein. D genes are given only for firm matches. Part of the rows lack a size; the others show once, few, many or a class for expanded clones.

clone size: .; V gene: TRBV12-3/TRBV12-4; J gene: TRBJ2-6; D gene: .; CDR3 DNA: TGTGCCAGCAGGGGGGACACAGACTCTGGGGCCAACGTCCTGACTTTC; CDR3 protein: CASRGDTDSGANVLTF
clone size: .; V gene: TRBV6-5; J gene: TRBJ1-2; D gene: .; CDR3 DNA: TGTGCCAGCAGTTACGAGGGGACCTATGGCTACACCTTC; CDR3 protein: CASSYEGTYGYTF
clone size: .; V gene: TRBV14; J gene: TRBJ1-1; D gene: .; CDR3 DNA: TGTGCCAGCAGCCAAGTTTGGGGTAGTGGCACTGAAGCTTTCTTT; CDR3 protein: CASSQVWGSGTEAFF
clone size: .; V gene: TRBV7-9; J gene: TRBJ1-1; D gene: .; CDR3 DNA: TGTGCCAGCAGCTTAAGTTATGGGGACGTGCATGAAGCTTTCTTT; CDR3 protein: CASSLSYGDVHEAFF
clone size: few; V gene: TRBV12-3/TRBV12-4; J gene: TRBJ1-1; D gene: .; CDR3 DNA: TGTGCCAGCATCCTTGCCACTGAAGCTTTCTTT; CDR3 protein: CASILATEAFF
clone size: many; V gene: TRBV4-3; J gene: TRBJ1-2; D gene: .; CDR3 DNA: TGCGCCAGCAGCCAAGACGGGCAGGGAGCTAACTATGGCTACACCTTC; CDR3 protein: CASSQDGQGANYGYTF
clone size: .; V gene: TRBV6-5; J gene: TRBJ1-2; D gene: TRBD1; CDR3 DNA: TGTGCCAGCACCGACGGGCAGGGGGACTATGGCTACACCTTC; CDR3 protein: CASTDGQGDYGYTF
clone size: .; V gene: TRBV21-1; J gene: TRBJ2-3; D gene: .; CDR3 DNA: TGTGCCAGCAGCCTACTCGTAGACGGCGGGGGGGCCAGGCTGGATACGCAGTATTTT; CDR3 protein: CASSLLVDGGGARLDTQYF
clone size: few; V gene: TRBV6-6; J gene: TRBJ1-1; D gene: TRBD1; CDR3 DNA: TGTGCCAGCAGTTACTCCCAGGGGGGGGACACTGAAGCTTTCTTT; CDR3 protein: CASSYSQGGDTEAFF
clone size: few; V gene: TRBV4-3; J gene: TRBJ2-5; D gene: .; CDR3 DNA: TGCGCCAGCAGCCAAGGGGTGGTTAAAGAGACCCAGTACTTC; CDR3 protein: CASSQGVVKETQYF
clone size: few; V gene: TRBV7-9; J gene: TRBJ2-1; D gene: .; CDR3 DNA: TGTGCCAGCAGCTCCGTTCGGCCCTACGGAAACGATGAGCAGTTCTTC; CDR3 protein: CASSSVRPYGNDEQFF
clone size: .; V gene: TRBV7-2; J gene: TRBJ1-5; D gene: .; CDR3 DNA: TGTGCCAGCAGCTTAGAAGCACCCTATAGCAATCAGCCCCAGCATTTT; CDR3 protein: CASSLEAPYSNQPQHF
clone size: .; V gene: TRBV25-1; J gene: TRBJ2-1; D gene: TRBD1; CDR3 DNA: TGTGCCAGCAGTGTCCGTCCCGGGACAGGGGCCAATGAGCAGTTCTTC; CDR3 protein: CASSVRPGTGANEQFF
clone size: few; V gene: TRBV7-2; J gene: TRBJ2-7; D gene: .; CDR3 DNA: TGTGCCAGCGGAGTTCGTTACGAGCAGTACTTC; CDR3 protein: CASGVRYEQYF
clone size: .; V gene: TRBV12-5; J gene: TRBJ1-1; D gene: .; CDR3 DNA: TGTGCTAGTGCTGCGGGGCAGATGAACACTGAAGCTTTCTTT; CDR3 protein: CASAAGQMNTEAFF
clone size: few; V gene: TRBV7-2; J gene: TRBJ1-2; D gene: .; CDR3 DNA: TGTGCCAGCAGCGATCGGCGGGGGGCCCATGGCTACACCTTC; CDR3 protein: CASSDRRGAHGYTF
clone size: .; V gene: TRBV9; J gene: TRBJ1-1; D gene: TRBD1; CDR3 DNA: TGTGCCAGCAGCGTAGGGACAGGAGGTGAAGCTTTCTTT; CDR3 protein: CASSVGTGGEAFF
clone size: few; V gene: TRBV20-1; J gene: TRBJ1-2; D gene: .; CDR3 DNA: TGCAGTGCGAGCTCCGGGTCACTAGGGAGTTATGGCTACACCTTC; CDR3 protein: CSASSGSLGSYGYTF
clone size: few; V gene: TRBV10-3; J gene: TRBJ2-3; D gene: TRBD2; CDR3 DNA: TGTGCCATCAGGAGGACTAGCGGATCAAGCACAGATACGCAGTATTTT; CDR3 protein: CAIRRTSGSSTDTQYF
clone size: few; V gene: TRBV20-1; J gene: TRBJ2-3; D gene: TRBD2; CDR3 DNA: TGCAGTGCTAGAGATGTGTTGACTAGCGGGCCCACAGATACGCAGTATTTT; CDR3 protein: CSARDVLTSGPTDTQYF
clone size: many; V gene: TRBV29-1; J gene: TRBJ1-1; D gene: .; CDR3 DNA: TGCAGCGTTACTAAGGGTGGAAACACTGAAGCTTTCTTT; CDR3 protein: CSVTKGGNTEAFF
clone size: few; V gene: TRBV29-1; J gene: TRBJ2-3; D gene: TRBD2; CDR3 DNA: TGCAGCGCCTGGGGGGGGGACGGCACAGATACGCAGTATTTT; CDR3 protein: CSAWGGDGTDTQYF
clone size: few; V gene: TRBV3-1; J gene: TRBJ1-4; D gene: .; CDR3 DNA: TGTGCCAGCAGCCCCGACCTTCATTCCCGGCTGTTTTTT; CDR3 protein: CASSPDLHSRLFF
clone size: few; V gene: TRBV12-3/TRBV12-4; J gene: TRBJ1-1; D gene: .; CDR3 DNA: TGTGCCAGCAGTCCCCGGCAGGGAGCGGTTGAAGCTTTCTTT; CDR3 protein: CASSPRQGAVEAFF
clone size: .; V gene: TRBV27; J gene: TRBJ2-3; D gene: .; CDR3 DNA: TGTGCCAGCAGTCCAGCAGATAGCACAGATACGCAGTATTTT; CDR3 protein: CASSPADSTDTQYF
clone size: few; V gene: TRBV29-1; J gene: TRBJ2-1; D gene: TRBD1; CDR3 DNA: TGCAGCGTGGACAGGCGCAATGAGCAGTTCTTC; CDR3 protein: CSVDRRNEQFF